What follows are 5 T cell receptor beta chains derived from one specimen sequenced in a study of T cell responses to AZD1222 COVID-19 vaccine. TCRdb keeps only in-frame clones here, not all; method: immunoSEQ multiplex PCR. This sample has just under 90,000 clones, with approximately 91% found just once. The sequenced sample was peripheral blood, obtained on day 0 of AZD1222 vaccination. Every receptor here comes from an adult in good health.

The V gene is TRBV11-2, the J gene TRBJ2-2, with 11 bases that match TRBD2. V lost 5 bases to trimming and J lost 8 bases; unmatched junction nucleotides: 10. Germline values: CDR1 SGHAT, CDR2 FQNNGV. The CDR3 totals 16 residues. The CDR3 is CASSLTSGSPLGELFF. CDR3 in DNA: TGTGCCAGCAGCCTCACTAGCGGGAGCCCCTTGGGGGAGCTGTTTTTT.

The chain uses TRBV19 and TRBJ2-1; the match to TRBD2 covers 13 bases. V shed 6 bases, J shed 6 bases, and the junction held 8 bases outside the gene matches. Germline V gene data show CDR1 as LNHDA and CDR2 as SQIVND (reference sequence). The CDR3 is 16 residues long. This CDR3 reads CASSPRTSGSPNEQFF. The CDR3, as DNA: TGTGCCAGTAGCCCTAGGACTAGCGGGAGCCCCAATGAGCAGTTCTTC.

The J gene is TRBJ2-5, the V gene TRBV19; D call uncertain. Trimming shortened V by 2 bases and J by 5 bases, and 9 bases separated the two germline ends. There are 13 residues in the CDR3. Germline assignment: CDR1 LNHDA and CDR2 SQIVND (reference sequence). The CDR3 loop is CASSIQARETQYF. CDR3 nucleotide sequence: TGTGCCAGTAGTATACAGGCTCGGGAGACCCAGTACTTC.

The CDR3 nucleotides are TGTGCCAGCAGCTTAAACGGTGGCGGGGGTTACAATGAGCAGTTCTTC. It is translated as CASSLNGGGGYNEQFF. This chain connects TRBV7-9 to TRBJ2-1; TRBD2 matches 7 bases. The trim removed 2 bases at V and 4 bases at J, leaving 8 bases unmatched. Germline-derived CDR1 and CDR2 are SEHNR and FQNEAQ (reference sequence). CDR3 size: 16 residues.

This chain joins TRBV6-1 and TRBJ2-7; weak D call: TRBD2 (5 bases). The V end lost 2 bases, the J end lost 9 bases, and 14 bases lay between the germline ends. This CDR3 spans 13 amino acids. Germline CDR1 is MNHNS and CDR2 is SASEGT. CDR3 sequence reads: CASSEREPVGQYF. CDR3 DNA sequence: TGTGCCAGCAGTGAAAGGGAGCCCGTCGGGCAGTACTTC.